This TCR beta chain was sequenced for a study of Graves' ophthalmopathy and Graves' hyperthyroidism. Study results and caveats: In blood appeared most of the expanded thyroid clonotypes whose frequency exceeded 0.001.

This clonotype was seen ten or more times. Antigen unknown. Per germline, CDR1 ENHRY and CDR2 SYGVKD. The germline V and J ends were trimmed by 5 bases and 0 bases, with 13 bases remaining between them. CDR3 length: 16 amino acids. Amplification from RNA transcripts yielded the TCR beta CDR3 regions. Amplification began with first-round RT-PCR using HTBI primers, then second-round multiplex PCR was performed. In TCRdb, the multiplex PCR reads were re-called with MiXCR into one record per CDR3 protein. Of around 1.1 million distinct CDR3 sequences listed, 35% to 40% are singletons. Sequencing was done on a sample of peripheral blood or thyroid tissue (not recorded which). This TCR derives from an adult man with Graves' hyperthyroidism. The genes are TRBV10-3 and TRBJ1-4; D remains unclear. CDR3: CAISPAGGATNEKLFF. The CDR3 DNA reads TGTGCCATCAGTCCGGCCGGCGGGGCAACTAATGAAAAACTGTTTTTT.